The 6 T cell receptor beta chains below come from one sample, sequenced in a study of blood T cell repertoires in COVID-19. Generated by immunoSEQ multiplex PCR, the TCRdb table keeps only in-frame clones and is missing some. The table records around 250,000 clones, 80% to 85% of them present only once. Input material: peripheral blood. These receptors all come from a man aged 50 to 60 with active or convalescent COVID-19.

CDR3 residues: CASVSDRGRNQPQHF. The CDR3 DNA sequence: TGTGCCAGCGTAAGCGACAGGGGTCGCAATCAGCCCCAGCATTTT. V gene TRBV2 combines with J gene TRBJ1-5; 8 bases align to TRBD1. The CDR3 is 15 residues long. After removal of 8 bases from V and 2 bases from J, the junction contained 8 bases not matched to a gene. In germline, CDR1 is SNHLY, CDR2 FYNNEI. Full variable domain (missing parts from reference TRBV2 and TRBJ1-5): EPEVTQTPSHQVTQMGQEVILRCVPISNHLYFYWYRQILGQKVEFLVSFYNNEISEKSEIFDDQFSVERPDGSNFTLKIRSTKLEDSAMYFCASVSDRGRNQPQHFGDGTRLSIL.

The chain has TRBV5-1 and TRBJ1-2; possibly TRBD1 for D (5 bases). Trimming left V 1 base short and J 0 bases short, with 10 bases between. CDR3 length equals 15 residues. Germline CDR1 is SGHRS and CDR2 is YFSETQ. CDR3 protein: CASSLKGEPNYGYTF. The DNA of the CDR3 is TGCGCCAGCAGCTTGAAAGGGGAACCTAACTATGGCTACACCTTC.

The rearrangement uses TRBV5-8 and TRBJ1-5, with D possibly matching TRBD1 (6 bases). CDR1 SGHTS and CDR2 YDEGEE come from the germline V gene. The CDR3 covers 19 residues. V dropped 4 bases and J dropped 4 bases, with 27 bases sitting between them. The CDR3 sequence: CASSPAKLSNRQANQPQHF. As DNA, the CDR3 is TGTGCCAGCAGCCCGGCCAAGTTGTCCAACCGACAGGCAAATCAGCCCCAGCATTTT.

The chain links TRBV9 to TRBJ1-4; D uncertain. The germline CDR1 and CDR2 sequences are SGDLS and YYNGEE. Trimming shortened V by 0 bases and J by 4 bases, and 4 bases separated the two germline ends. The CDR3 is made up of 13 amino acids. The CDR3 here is CASSVALNEKLFF. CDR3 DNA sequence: TGTGCCAGCAGCGTAGCCCTTAATGAAAAACTGTTTTTT.

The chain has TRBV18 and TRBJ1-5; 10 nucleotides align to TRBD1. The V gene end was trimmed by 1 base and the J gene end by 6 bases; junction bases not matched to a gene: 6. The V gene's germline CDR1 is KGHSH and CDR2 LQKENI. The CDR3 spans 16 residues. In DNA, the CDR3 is TGTGCCAGCTCACCACTTCGGACAGGGGGATCTCAGCCCCAGCATTTT. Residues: CASSPLRTGGSQPQHF.

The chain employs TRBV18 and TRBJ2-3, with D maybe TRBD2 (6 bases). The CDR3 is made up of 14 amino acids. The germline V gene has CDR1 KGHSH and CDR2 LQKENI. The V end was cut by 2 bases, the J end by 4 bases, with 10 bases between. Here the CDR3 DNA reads TGTGCCAGCTCACCAACGCGGGAATCAGATACGCAGTATTTT. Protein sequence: CASSPTRESDTQYF.